This T cell receptor beta chain comes out of a study of early T cells in non-severe SARS-CoV-2 infection. Study information: The study sequenced bulk RNA from unsorted whole blood, with chains unpaired.

CDR3 length equals 17 residues. The germline gives CDR1 SNHLY, CDR2 FYNNEI. V trimming: 3 bases; J trimming: 5 bases; junction bases outside the gene matches: 12. This clonotype occurred many times. TCRdb recomputed calls from the 5' RACE reads with MiXCR, one row per CDR3 protein. The sample comprises 55,000 to 85,000 distinct CDR3 sequences, 9% to 10% of which are singletons, and roughly a sixth rests with the top ten. The sequence was collected from an adult who was a healthcare worker with PCR-confirmed SARS-CoV-2 infection or an uninfected control (not recorded which). The specimen was whole blood, collected at baseline. The chain has TRBV2 and TRBJ1-2; 10 bases are a match to TRBD1. Here the CDR3 DNA reads TGTGCCAGCAGTGATAGGGAAGACAGGGGGCGCGATTATGGCTACACCTTC. It translates to CASSDREDRGRDYGYTF. The full variable domain, with the rest looked up from reference TRBV2 and TRBJ1-2, is EPEVTQTPSHQVTQMGQEVILRCVPISNHLYFYWYRQILGQKVEFLVSFYNNEISEKSEIFDDQFSVERPDGSNFTLKIRSTKLEDSAMYFCASSDREDRGRDYGYTFGSGTRLTVV.